The subject of this entry is one TCR beta chain. With a J-beta primer mix and a sample-barcoded 5' primer, a second PCR ran about 6 to 11 cycles. TCRdb ran MiXCR on the 5' RACE reads and lists one entry per CDR3 protein. The sample includes more than 1,000,000 distinct CDR3 sequences, under 30% of them seen just once. The data are from a study of blood T cells in healthy people across ages. Trimming removed 5 bases from V and 4 bases from J; junction bases left unmatched: 9. The CDR3 totals 16 residues. CDR1 is MDHEN and CDR2 is SYDVKM in the germline V gene. This sample was also put to use in a study of T cells of mothers and their children.

This TCR was recovered from a girl between 2 and 10 years old in good health. What was sequenced was blood. The V gene is TRBV28, the J gene TRBJ2-3; 10 bases map to TRBD2. The CDR3 loop reads CASSAMLAGDADTQYF. In DNA, the CDR3 is TGTGCCAGCAGTGCCATGCTAGCGGGAGACGCAGATACGCAGTATTTT.